The entry that follows covers one T cell receptor beta chain sequence. Its antigen is currently unknown. The method was immunoSEQ multiplex PCR; TCRdb's version includes in-frame clones alone and lacks a portion of them. There are about 14,000 clones in the sample; more than 65% occur only once, and 4.1% lies in the top ten. This specimen comes from a study of tumor-infiltrating lymphocytes in localized non-small cell lung cancer. For the study at large: Some samples were collected after neoadjuvant chemotherapy; smokers, never-smokers and several histologies were included.

The CDR3 covers 15 residues. The germline gives CDR1 MNHEY, CDR2 SMNVEV (reference sequence). Trimming took 3 bases from V and 3 from J, leaving 15 bases between them. Overall study findings and caveats: Not all patients were TCR sequenced, owing to tissue quantity. Technical variation could not be separated from intratumor heterogeneity here. Higher tumor T cell infiltration than in uninvolved lung was supported by TCRbeta sequencing.

The chain links TRBV27 to TRBJ2-7; possibly TRBD2 for D (6 bases). What was sequenced was lung tumor tissue. The clonotype originates from a human donor with non-small cell lung cancer. CDR3 region: CASSLGTGLYYEQYF. The CDR3 DNA reads TGTGCCAGCAGTTTGGGAACCGGACTATACTACGAGCAGTACTTC.